This T cell receptor (beta chain) was observed in a study of blood T cell repertoires in COVID-19. This CDR3 contains 16 residues. There are a few counts of this clone. In the original workflow: Amplification of reference gene primers provided the estimated nucleated cell counts. Using immunoSEQ multiplex PCR, the repertoire was profiled, and TCRdb retains in-frame clones only, with some absent. V, J and clone size are taken as reported in that table, and D and trimming were inferred from the DNA itself. The data contain about 240,000 clones, 82% of them singletons. The chain uses TRBV21-1 and TRBJ1-2; TRBD1, the D gene given by the table, was not confirmed from the DNA. TRBV21-1 is reported as a pseudogene. The sequenced sample consisted of peripheral blood. The receptor was derived from a woman aged 55-69 years with active or convalescent COVID-19. The CDR3 nucleotides read TGTGCCAGCAGCAAAGCCGGGACAGTATATAACTATGGCTACACCTTC. Its translation is CASSKAGTVYNYGYTF.